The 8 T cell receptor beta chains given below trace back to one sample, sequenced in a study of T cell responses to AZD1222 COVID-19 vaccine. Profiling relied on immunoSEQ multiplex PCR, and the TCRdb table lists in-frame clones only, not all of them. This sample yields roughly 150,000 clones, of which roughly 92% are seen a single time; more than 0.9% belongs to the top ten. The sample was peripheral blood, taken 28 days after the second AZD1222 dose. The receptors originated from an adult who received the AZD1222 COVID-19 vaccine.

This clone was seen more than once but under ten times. Here the CDR3 reads CASSLVATNTGELFF. In DNA, the CDR3 is TGTGCCAGCAGCTTAGTAGCGACGAACACCGGGGAGCTGTTTTTT. V and J are TRBV7-6 and TRBJ2-2, with D maybe TRBD2 (5 bases). This CDR3 contains 15 residues. V shed 1 base and J shed 0 bases, with 6 bases lying between them. Looked up from germline, CDR1 is SGHVS and CDR2 is FNYEAQ.

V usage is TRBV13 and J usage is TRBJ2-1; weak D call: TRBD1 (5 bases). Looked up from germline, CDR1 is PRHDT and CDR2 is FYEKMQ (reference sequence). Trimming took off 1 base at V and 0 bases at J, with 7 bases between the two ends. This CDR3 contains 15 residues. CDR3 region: CASSLAGSSYNEQFF. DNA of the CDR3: TGTGCCAGCAGCTTAGCAGGGTCCTCCTACAATGAGCAGTTCTTC.

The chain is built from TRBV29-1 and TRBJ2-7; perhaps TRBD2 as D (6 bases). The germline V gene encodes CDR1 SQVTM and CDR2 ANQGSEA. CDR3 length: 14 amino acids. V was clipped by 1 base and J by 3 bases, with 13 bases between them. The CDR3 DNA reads TGCAGCGTTGAAGCGGAGGGTGCAGGCTACGAGCAGTACTTC. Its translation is CSVEAEGAGYEQYF.

CDR3 coding DNA: TGTGCCAGCAGCTTTTATCCCAGGGGAAAATTCAACACTGAAGCTTTCTTT. Translating it yields CASSFYPRGKFNTEAFF. The chain recombines TRBV11-2 with TRBJ1-1; D perhaps matches TRBD1 (6 bases). The CDR3 loop spans 17 amino acids. CDR1 and CDR2 from the germline V gene are SGHAT and FQNNGV. V was cut by 3 bases and J by 2 bases, with 19 bases left in between.

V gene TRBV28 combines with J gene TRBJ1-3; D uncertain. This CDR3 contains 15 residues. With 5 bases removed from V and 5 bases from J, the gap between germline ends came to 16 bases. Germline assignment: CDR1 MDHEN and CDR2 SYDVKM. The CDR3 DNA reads TGTGCCAGCAGTGGTGACATGGCGCCGAGAAACACCATATATTTT. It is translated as CASSGDMAPRNTIYF. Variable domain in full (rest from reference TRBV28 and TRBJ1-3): DVKVTQSSRYLVKRTGEKVFLECVQDMDHENMFWYRQDPGLGLRLIYFSYDVKMKEKGDIPEGYSVSREKKERFSLILESASTNQTSMYLCASSGDMAPRNTIYFGEGSWLTVV.

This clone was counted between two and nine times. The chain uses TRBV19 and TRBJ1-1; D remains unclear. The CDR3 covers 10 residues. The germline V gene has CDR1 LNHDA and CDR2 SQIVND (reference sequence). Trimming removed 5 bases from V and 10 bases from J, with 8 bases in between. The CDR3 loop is CASSDGLAFF. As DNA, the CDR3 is TGTGCCAGTAGTGACGGCTTAGCTTTCTTT.

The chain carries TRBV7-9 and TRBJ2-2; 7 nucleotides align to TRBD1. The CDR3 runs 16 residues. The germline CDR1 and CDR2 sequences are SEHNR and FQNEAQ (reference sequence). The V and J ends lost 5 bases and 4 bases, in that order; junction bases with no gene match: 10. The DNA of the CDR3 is TGTGCCAGCAGCAACCGACAGGGCGGTGGCACCGGGGAGCTGTTTTTT. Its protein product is CASSNRQGGGTGELFF.

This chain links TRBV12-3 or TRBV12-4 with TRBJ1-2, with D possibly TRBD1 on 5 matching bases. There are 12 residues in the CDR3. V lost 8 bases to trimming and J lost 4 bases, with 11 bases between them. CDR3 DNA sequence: TGTGCCAGCGGTCAGGGAGGCTATGGCTACACCTTC. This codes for CASGQGGYGYTF.